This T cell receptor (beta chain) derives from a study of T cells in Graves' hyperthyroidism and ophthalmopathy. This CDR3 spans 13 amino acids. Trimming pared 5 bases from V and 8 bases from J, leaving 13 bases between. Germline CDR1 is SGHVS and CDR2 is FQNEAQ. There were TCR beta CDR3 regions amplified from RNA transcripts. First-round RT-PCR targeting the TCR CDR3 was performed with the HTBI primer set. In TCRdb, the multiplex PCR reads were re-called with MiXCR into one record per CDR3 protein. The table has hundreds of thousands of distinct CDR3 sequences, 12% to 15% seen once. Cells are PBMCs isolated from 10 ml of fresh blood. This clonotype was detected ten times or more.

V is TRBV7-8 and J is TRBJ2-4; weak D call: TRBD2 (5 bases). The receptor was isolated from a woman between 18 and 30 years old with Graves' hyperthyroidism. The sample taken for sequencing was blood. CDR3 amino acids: CASSLGLGDIQYF. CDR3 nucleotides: TGTGCCAGCAGCCTTGGACTTGGCGACATTCAGTACTTC.